The 23 T cell receptor beta chains given below trace back to one sample, sequenced in a study of cytomegalovirus exposure and HLA in healthy donors. PCR primers comprised 60 Vbeta and 13 Jbeta primers. Repertoires were generated with immunoSEQ multiplex PCR, while TCRdb's copy carries only in-frame clones and drops some. The data contain over 100,000 clones, 50% to 75% of them singletons. Sample: PBMCs. The receptors derive from a woman aged 40 to 50 in good health and CMV-seronegative.

V and J are TRBV10-1 and TRBJ2-3; D is perhaps TRBD2 (6 bases). Trimming removed 7 bases from V and 4 bases from J, with 12 bases in between. This CDR3 has 13 residues. Germline loops: CDR1 WNHNN, CDR2 SYGVQD (reference sequence). The CDR3 is CASNGGAPDTQYF. As DNA, the CDR3 is TGCGCCAGCAATGGAGGGGCCCCAGATACGCAGTATTTT.

The CDR3 is CASSLGTGGRTDTQYF. CDR3 coding DNA: TGCGCCAGCAGCTTGGGAACGGGGGGACGCACAGATACGCAGTATTTT. The chain recombines TRBV5-1 with TRBJ2-3; 7 bases are a match to TRBD2. This CDR3 has 16 residues. CDR1 and CDR2 (germline): SGHRS, YFSETQ. V lost 0 bases and J lost 1; bases outside the gene matches: 5. The full variable domain, rest sourced from reference TRBV5-1 and TRBJ2-3, is KAGVTQTPRYLIKTRGQQVTLSCSPISGHRSVSWYQQTPGQGLQFLFEYFSETQRNKGNFPGRFSGRQFSNSRSEMNVSTLELGDSALYLCASSLGTGGRTDTQYFGPGTRLTVL.

Regarding this clone: Other DNA sequences of this sample code for an identical CDR3. The chain combines TRBV9 with TRBJ2-5; TRBD2 aligns across 8 bases. This CDR3 has 14 residues. Germline loops: CDR1 SGDLS, CDR2 YYNGEE. With V trimmed by 2 bases and J by 4 bases, 4 bases remained unmatched. In DNA, the CDR3 is TGTGCCAGCAGCGTTGGAACTAGCGGAGAGACCCAGTACTTC. Its translation is CASSVGTSGETQYF.

The gene calls are TRBV30 and TRBJ1-2; 10 bases fit TRBD1. J gave up 8 bases and V 3 bases, and 15 bases lay outside the gene matches. The CDR3 covers 16 residues. Germline loops: CDR1 GTSNPN, CDR2 SVGIG (reference sequence). This chain's CDR3 is CAWRLLRDRGAYGYTF. CDR3 nucleotides: TGTGCCTGGAGACTACTCCGGGACAGGGGAGCGTACGGCTACACCTTC.

This clone has just one count. The V and J genes are TRBV30 and TRBJ1-1; D unclear. CDR3 size: 12 residues. Trimming left V 5 bases short and J 4 bases short, with 11 bases between. Germline-derived CDR1 and CDR2 are GTSNPN and SVGIG (reference sequence). The CDR3 reads CAWDRGVTEAFF. DNA of the CDR3: TGTGCCTGGGATCGGGGAGTCACTGAAGCTTTCTTT. Filled out from reference TRBV30 and TRBJ1-1, the complete variable domain reads SQTIHQWPATLVQPVGSPLSLECTVEGTSNPNLYWYRQAAGRGLQLLFYSVGIGQISSEVPQNLSASRPQDRQFILSSKKLLLSDSGFYLCAWDRGVTEAFFGQGTRLTVV.

This chain links TRBV4-1 with TRBJ1-3; the D is unclear. This CDR3 comprises 13 residues. V lost 4 bases and J 8 bases, leaving 12 bases between the germline ends. CDR1 MGHRA and CDR2 YSYEKL come from the germline V gene. The CDR3 region has the DNA TGCGCCAGCAGCCGAGTAGAGGCGGACACCATATATTTT. Protein sequence: CASSRVEADTIYF.

This chain uses TRBV5-1 with TRBJ1-1, with D perhaps matching TRBD1 (5 bases). V lost 2 bases to trimming and J lost 1 base, with 15 bases between them. Germline V gene sequence: CDR1 SGHRS, CDR2 YFSETQ. The CDR3 runs to 16 residues. CDR3 DNA sequence: TGCGCCAGCAGCTTAACATCGGTAGGGGCGAACACTGAAGCTTTCTTT. This gives the protein CASSLTSVGANTEAFF. The full variable domain, its missing parts supplied by reference TRBV5-1 and TRBJ1-1, is KAGVTQTPRYLIKTRGQQVTLSCSPISGHRSVSWYQQTPGQGLQFLFEYFSETQRNKGNFPGRFSGRQFSNSRSEMNVSTLELGDSALYLCASSLTSVGANTEAFFGQGTRLTVV.

The chain carries TRBV6-4 and TRBJ2-3, with 9 bases aligning to TRBD2. Germline-derived CDR1 and CDR2 are MRHNA and SNTAGT. The CDR3 has 15 amino acids. V lost 7 bases to trimming and J lost 0 bases; unmatched junction nucleotides: 5. The CDR3 DNA follows: TGTGCCAGCAAAGTTAGCGGGGGAAGCACAGATACGCAGTATTTT. Protein: CASKVSGGSTDTQYF.

The chain recombines TRBV4-3 with TRBJ1-5; D is ambiguous. Trimming pared 2 bases from V and 9 bases from J, leaving 11 bases between. This CDR3 has 13 residues. The V gene's germline CDR1 is LGHNA and CDR2 YSLEER. CDR3 loop: CASSQRNYGPQHF. Here the CDR3 DNA reads TGCGCCAGCAGCCAAAGGAACTACGGGCCCCAGCATTTT.

This rearrangement joins TRBV7-3 to TRBJ1-6, with 8 nucleotides matching TRBD1. The germline V gene has CDR1 SGHTA and CDR2 FQGTGA. The length of the CDR3 is 16 residues. V lost 1 base and J lost 3; bases outside the gene matches: 2. Here the CDR3 reads CASSLSGTGYNSPLHF. The CDR3 DNA reads as TGTGCCAGCAGCTTAAGTGGGACAGGCTATAATTCACCCCTCCACTTT.

The chain joins TRBV4-3 to TRBJ1-4, with D perhaps matching TRBD1 (5 bases). Trimming removed 4 bases from V and 4 bases from J, with 13 bases in between. CDR3 length equals 15 residues. Germline V gene lookup returns CDR1 LGHNA and CDR2 YSLEER. The CDR3 protein is CASSLQGGINEKLFF. In nucleotides, the CDR3 is TGCGCCAGCAGCCTCCAGGGAGGTATTAATGAAAAACTGTTTTTT.

This chain joins TRBV11-1 and TRBJ1-2; 7 bases match TRBD1. The trim removed 5 bases at V and 1 base at J, leaving 7 bases unmatched. Germline V gene data show CDR1 as SGHAT and CDR2 as FQDESV (reference sequence). This CDR3 spans 15 amino acids. The CDR3 region is CASSRGQNDNYGYTF. CDR3 sequence (DNA): TGTGCCAGCAGCCGGGGACAGAACGATAACTATGGCTACACCTTC.

The chain links TRBV13 to TRBJ1-1; D gene uncertain. The CDR3 is 14 residues long. Trimming pared 5 bases from V and 5 bases from J, leaving 15 bases between. Germline CDR1 is PRHDT and CDR2 is FYEKMQ (reference sequence). The CDR3: CASSPRVSTTEAFF. CDR3 coding DNA: TGTGCCAGCAGCCCCCGGGTCTCAACGACTGAAGCTTTCTTT. Variable domain in full (rest from reference TRBV13 and TRBJ1-1): AAGVIQSPRHLIKEKRETATLKCYPIPRHDTVYWYQQGPGQDPQFLISFYEKMQSDKGSIPDRFSAQQFSDYHSELNMSSLELGDSALYFCASSPRVSTTEAFFGQGTRLTVV.

The CDR3 DNA follows: TGTGCCAGCAGCGTGGACAGAGAGACCCAGTACTTC. Translated, it gives CASSVDRETQYF. This sequence joins TRBV7-6 and TRBJ2-5, with a weak D call TRBD1 (6 bases). The germline gives CDR1 SGHVS, CDR2 FNYEAQ. With 5 bases removed from V and 4 bases from J, the gap between germline ends came to 8 bases. The CDR3 has 12 residues.

This clone was detected only a few times. The V gene is TRBV5-1, the J gene TRBJ1-5; 8 bases align to TRBD1. J was trimmed by 4 bases and V by 0 bases; bases with no gene match: 0. This CDR3 is 14 amino acids long. Germline values: CDR1 SGHRS, CDR2 YFSETQ. The CDR3 protein is CASSLGDRNQPQHF. In DNA, the CDR3 is TGCGCCAGCAGCTTGGGGGACAGGAATCAGCCCCAGCATTTT.

The chain uses TRBV4-2 and TRBJ1-2, with D possibly being TRBD1 (5 bases). CDR1 and CDR2 (germline): LGHNA, YNFKEQ. The V end lost 3 bases, the J end lost 4 bases, and 15 bases lay between the germline ends. The CDR3 contains 15 residues. The CDR3 DNA is TGTGCCAGCAGCCACGACGGGGGGAAGACCTATGGCTACACCTTC. Its translation: CASSHDGGKTYGYTF.

This clone was recorded a few times. DNA of the CDR3: TGTGCCAGCAGCCCTCCGTACAGGCTTGGGCCCTACGAGCAGTACTTC. This gives the protein CASSPPYRLGPYEQYF. V and J are TRBV7-9 and TRBJ2-7; D is possibly TRBD1 (5 bases). The CDR3 extends over 16 amino acids. Looked up from germline, CDR1 is SEHNR and CDR2 is FQNEAQ (reference sequence). The V gene lost 5 bases and the J gene lost 2 bases, with 19 bases spanning the gap.

This clone was seen only once. The J gene is TRBJ2-7, the V gene TRBV6-1; possible D gene TRBD2, 7 bases. Trimming stripped 4 bases from V and 4 bases from J, with 23 bases between. The CDR3 covers 17 residues. Per the germline V gene, CDR1 is MNHNS and CDR2 is SASEGT. CDR3 residues: CASSGGGGGVTYYEQYF. The CDR3 bases are TGTGCCAGCAGTGGGGGGGGCGGCGGGGTTACCTATTACGAGCAGTACTTC.

The rearrangement joins TRBV25-1 to TRBJ1-2, with TRBD1 matching over 9 bases. Germline CDR1 reads MGHDK; CDR2 reads SYGVNS. The CDR3 totals 14 residues. V shed 6 bases and J 4 bases; nucleotides not matched to a gene: 6. The CDR3 region is CASSKPGQGYGYTF. Here the CDR3 DNA reads TGTGCCAGCAGCAAACCGGGACAGGGCTATGGCTACACCTTC.

This clone showed up just once. The chain couples TRBV19 to TRBJ1-5; TRBD1 matches 11 bases. The germline gives CDR1 LNHDA, CDR2 SQIVND (reference sequence). The length of the CDR3 is 15 residues. V was clipped by 6 bases and J by 5 bases; unmatched bases: 6. CDR3 sequence reads: CASRNRDRGYQPQHF. The CDR3 nucleotides are TGTGCCAGTAGGAACCGGGACAGGGGGTATCAGCCCCAGCATTTT.

The chain couples TRBV5-1 to TRBJ2-2; the match to TRBD2 covers 11 bases. With V trimmed by 3 bases and J by 5 bases, 3 bases remained unmatched. CDR3 length: 15 residues. Germline V gene data show CDR1 as SGHRS and CDR2 as YFSETQ. The CDR3 DNA reads as TGCGCCAGCAGCTCCTTAGCGGGGGGGACCGGGGAGCTGTTTTTT. It codes for CASSSLAGGTGELFF.

The chain couples TRBV2 to TRBJ1-5; D unclear. CDR1 and CDR2 from the germline V gene are SNHLY and FYNNEI. The CDR3 is 14 amino acids. Trimming cost V 6 bases and J 3 bases, with 12 bases left between them. CDR3 loop: CASSPGSANQPQHF. DNA of the CDR3: TGTGCCAGCAGCCCCGGTTCTGCCAATCAGCCCCAGCATTTT.

This clone showed up just a few times. The chain carries TRBV4-1 and TRBJ1-5; unclear D gene. V was clipped by 0 bases and J by 7 bases, with 19 bases between them. Per germline, CDR1 MGHRA and CDR2 YSYEKL. There are 17 residues in the CDR3. The CDR3 bases are TGCGCCAGCAGCCAAGATGTTGGTGAGGGAGGAAGGCAGCCCCAGCATTTT. Its protein product is CASSQDVGEGGRQPQHF.